The present T cell receptor beta chain was sequenced within a study of molecular identifiers for immune sequencing clone quantification. TCRdb analysed the PCR reads with MiXCR anew, one entry per CDR3 protein. The table has a few hundred thousand distinct CDR3 sequences, 24% seen once. This clonotype was seen a few times. From germline, CDR1 is MNHEY and CDR2 SMNVEV (reference sequence). This CDR3 has 13 residues. The V segment lost 5 bases and the J segment 11 bases; nucleotides outside the gene matches: 11. The chain employs TRBV27 and TRBJ1-1, with 7 bases matching TRBD1. This TCR came from a human donor in good health. Some libraries in this study had Jurkat cell RNA spiked in. The sample taken for sequencing was naive CD8+ T cells from blood, with Jurkat cell RNA spiked in. Noted subset: FACS-sorted CD8+CD4-CCR7+CD45RA+ naive T cells. In DNA, the CDR3 is TGTGCCAGCAGTGAGACAGGGCTGGCGGAGGCTTTCTTT. Residues: CASSETGLAEAFF.